The present TCR beta chain was sequenced within a study of technical replicates of blood from a few donors. V lost 4 bases and J 5 bases, leaving 15 bases between the germline ends. The CDR3 extends over 14 amino acids. Germline CDR1 and CDR2: SGHRS and YFSETQ. This clone came up once. The data were produced by immunoSEQ multiplex PCR, yet TCRdb's version contains in-frame clones alone and is incomplete. This table holds about 83,000 clones, 90% to 95% found once. Sequencing was carried out using T cells isolated from PBMCs. This sequence joins TRBV5-1 and TRBJ2-5, with D uncertain. This clonotype originated in a human donor in good health. The CDR3 DNA reads TGCGCCAGCAGCCAGGCCAGACCTGGGGAGACCCAGTACTTC. It specifies CASSQARPGETQYF.